The present T cell receptor (beta chain) was sequenced within a study of T cells in localized non-small cell lung cancer. Study results and caveats: A median of 57 of the top 100 tumor clones appeared in adjacent lung, which was paired and uninvolved.

This clone was observed once. What it binds is unknown. Clones were read by immunoSEQ multiplex PCR, and TCRdb kept only the in-frame ones, dropping some. The table shows 39,000 or so clones, with 83% occurring only once. With V trimmed by 7 bases and J by 5 bases, 17 bases remained unmatched. CDR3 length equals 16 residues. The germline V gene has CDR1 SGHRS and CDR2 YFSETQ. The rearrangement joins TRBV5-1 to TRBJ2-5, with 7 bases aligning to TRBD1. This sample comprised PBMCs, obtained before any cancer treatment. The sequence derives from a man aged 35 to 69 with stage II lung adenocarcinoma. The CDR3 spells CASGGPHEGGRETQYF. CDR3 DNA: TGCGCCAGCGGGGGCCCACACGAAGGGGGCCGGGAGACCCAGTACTTC.